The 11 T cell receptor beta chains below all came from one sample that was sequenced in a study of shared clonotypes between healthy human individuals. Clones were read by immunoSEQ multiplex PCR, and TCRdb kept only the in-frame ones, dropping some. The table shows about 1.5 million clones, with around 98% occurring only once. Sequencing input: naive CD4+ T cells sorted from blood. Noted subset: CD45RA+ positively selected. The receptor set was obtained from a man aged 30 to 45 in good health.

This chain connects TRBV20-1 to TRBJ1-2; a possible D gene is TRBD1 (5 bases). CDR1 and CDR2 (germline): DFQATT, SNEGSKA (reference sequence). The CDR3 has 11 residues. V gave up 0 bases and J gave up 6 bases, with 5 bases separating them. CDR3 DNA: TGCAGTGCTAGAGAGGGGGATGGCTACACCTTC. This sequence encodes CSAREGDGYTF.

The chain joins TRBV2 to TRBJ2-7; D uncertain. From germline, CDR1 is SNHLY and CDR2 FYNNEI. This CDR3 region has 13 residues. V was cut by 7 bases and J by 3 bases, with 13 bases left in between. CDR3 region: CASKGAGLYEQYF. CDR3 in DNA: TGTGCCAGCAAGGGCGCCGGTCTCTACGAGCAGTACTTC.

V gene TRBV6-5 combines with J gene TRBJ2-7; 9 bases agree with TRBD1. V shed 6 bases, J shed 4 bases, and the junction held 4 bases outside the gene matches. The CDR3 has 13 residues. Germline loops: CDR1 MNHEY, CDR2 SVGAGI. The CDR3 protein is CASRGDRDYEQYF. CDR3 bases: TGTGCCAGCAGGGGGGACAGGGATTACGAGCAGTACTTC.

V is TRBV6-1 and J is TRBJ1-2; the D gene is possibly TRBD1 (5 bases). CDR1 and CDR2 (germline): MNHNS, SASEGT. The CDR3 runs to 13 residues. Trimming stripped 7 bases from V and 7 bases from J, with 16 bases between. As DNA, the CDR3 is TGTGCCAGCAACGATTTAGGGGTTGGTGGCTACACCTTC. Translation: CASNDLGVGGYTF.

The DNA for the CDR3 is TGTGCCAGCAGTAGGGCGGGAGCAGAGACCCAGTACTTC. This sequence encodes CASSRAGAETQYF. V usage is TRBV25-1 and J usage is TRBJ2-5; 7 bases align to TRBD2. This CDR3 is 13 amino acids long. The germline V gene has CDR1 MGHDK and CDR2 SYGVNS. V dropped 5 bases and J dropped 4; count of bases not matched to a gene: 4.

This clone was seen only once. For the CDR3, the DNA is TGTGCCAGCTCACCACCGCGCGCGGCTAGCACAGATACGCAGTATTTT. It yields the protein CASSPPRAASTDTQYF. The chain is built from TRBV18 and TRBJ2-3; D gene uncertain. There are 16 residues in the CDR3. Germline CDR1 KGHSH, CDR2 LQKENI. The ends were cut back, 0 bases at V and 0 bases at J, with 10 bases in the middle.

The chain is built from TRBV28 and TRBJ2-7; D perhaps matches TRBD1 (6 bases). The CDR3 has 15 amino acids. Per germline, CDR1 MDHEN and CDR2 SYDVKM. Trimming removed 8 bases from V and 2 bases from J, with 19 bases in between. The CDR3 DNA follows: TGTGCCAGCTTTACCTTGACAGGTTCCACCTACGAGCAGTACTTC. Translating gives CASFTLTGSTYEQYF.

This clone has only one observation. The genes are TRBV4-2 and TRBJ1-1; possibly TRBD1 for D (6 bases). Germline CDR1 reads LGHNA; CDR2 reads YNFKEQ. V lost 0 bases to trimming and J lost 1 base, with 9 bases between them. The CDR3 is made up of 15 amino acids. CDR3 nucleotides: TGTGCCAGCAGCCAAGAGGGGACACAGAACACTGAAGCTTTCTTT. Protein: CASSQEGTQNTEAFF.

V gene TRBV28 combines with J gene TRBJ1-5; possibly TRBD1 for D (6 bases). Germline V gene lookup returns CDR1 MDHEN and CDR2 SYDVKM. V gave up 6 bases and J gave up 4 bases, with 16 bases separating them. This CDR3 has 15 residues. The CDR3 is CASSLDRKWNQPQHF. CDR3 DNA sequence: TGTGCCAGCAGCCTTGACAGGAAATGGAATCAGCCCCAGCATTTT.

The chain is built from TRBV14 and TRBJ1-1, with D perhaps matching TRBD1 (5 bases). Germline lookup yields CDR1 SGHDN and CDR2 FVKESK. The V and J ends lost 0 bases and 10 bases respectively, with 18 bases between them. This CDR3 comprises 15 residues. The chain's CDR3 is CASSQDPGTRLGAFF. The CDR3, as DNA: TGTGCCAGCAGCCAAGATCCAGGGACGAGATTAGGAGCTTTCTTT.

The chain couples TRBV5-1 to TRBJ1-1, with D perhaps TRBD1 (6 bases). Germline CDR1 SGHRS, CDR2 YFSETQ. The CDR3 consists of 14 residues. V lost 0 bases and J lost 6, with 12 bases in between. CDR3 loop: CASSLAGARSEAFF. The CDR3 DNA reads TGCGCCAGCAGCTTGGCGGGGGCAAGGTCTGAAGCTTTCTTT.